This T cell receptor beta chain was obtained from a study of T-cell reconstitution after alpha-beta-depleted transplantation in children. CDR3 length equals 14 residues. Germline V lookup: CDR1 SGHTA, CDR2 FQGNSA. Trimming at V came to 5 bases and at J to 1 base, leaving 4 bases not matched to a gene. Preparation of the TCRbeta library involved a method that used unique molecular identifiers. TCRdb itself ran the PCR reads through MiXCR, one entry per CDR3 protein. Among 200,000 to 250,000 distinct CDR3 sequences listed, 9.7% were seen once. The sample holds many counts of this clonotype. The chain is built from TRBV7-2 and TRBJ2-5; 7 bases map to TRBD2. The source material was PBMCs from the stem cell graft donor, sampled from the stem cell graft. The sequence derives from a human donor who donated a stem cell graft to a child with SCID. The CDR3 loop reads CASSPAGLQETQYF. In nucleotides, the CDR3 is TGTGCCAGCAGCCCAGCGGGGCTCCAAGAGACCCAGTACTTC.